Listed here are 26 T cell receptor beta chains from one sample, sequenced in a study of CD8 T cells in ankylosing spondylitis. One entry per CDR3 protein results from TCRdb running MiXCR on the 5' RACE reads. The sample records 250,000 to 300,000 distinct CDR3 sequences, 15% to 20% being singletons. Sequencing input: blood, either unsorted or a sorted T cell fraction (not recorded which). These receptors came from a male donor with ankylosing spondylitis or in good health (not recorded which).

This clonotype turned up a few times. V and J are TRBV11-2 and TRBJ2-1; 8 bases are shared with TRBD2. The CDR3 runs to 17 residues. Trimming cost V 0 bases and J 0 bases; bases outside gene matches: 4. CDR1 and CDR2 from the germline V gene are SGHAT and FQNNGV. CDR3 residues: CASSLDLAGVSYNEQFF. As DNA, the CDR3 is TGTGCCAGCAGCTTAGATCTAGCGGGTGTCTCCTACAATGAGCAGTTCTTC.

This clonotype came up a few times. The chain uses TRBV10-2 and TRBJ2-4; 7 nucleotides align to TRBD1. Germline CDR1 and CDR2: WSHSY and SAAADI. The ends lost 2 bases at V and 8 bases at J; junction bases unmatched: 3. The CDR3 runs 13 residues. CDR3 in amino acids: CASSEGQVDIQYF. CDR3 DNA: TGCGCCAGCAGTGAGGGACAGGTGGACATTCAGTACTTC.

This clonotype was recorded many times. The CDR3 nucleotides are TGCGCCAGCAGCCCTCTGAGGACAGGCGGGTACACTGAAGCTTTCTTT. Its translation: CASSPLRTGGYTEAFF. The chain uses TRBV4-1 and TRBJ1-1; 7 positions match TRBD1. Germline assignment: CDR1 MGHRA and CDR2 YSYEKL. The CDR3 is 16 residues long. The V gene end was trimmed by 4 bases and the J gene end by 3 bases; junction bases not matched to a gene: 11.

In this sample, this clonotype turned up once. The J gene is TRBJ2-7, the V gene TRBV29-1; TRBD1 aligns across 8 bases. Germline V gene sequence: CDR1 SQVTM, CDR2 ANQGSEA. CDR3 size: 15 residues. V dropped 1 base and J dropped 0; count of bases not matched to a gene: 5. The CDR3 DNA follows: TGCAGCGTTGAAGGATCAGGGGGCCCCTCCTACGAGCAGTACTTC. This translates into CSVEGSGGPSYEQYF.

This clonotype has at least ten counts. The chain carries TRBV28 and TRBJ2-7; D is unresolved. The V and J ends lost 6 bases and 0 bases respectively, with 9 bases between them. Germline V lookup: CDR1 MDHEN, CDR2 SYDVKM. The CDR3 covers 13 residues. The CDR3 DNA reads TGTGCCAGCAGCCAATGTAGCTCCTACGAGCAGTACTTC. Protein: CASSQCSSYEQYF.

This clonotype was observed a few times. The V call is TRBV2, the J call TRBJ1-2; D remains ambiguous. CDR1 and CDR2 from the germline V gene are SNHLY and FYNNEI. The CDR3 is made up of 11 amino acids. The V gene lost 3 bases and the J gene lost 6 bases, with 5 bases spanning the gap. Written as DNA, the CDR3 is TGTGCCAGCAGTGATATCCATGGCTACACCTTC. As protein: CASSDIHGYTF.

CDR3 loop: CASSYEDSSYEQYF. In DNA form, the CDR3 reads TGTGCCAGCAGTTACGAGGACAGTTCCTACGAGCAGTACTTC. The chain employs TRBV6-5 and TRBJ2-7, with D maybe TRBD1 (6 bases). The CDR3 is 14 amino acids. The V end was cut by 2 bases, the J end by 1 base, with 9 bases between. CDR1 is MNHEY, CDR2 SVGAGI, per germline.

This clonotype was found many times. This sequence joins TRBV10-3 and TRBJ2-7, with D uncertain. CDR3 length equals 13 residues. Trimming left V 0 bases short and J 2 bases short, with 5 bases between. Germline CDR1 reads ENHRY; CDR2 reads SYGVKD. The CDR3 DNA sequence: TGTGCCATCAGTGAGTCCCACCCCTACGAGCAGTACTTC. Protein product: CAISESHPYEQYF.

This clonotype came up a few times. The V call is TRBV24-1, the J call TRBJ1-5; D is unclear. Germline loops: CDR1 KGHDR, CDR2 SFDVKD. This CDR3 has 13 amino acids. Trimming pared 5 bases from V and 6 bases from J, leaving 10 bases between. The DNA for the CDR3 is TGTGCCACCAGTGCCGAGATGGGTCAGCCCCAGCATTTT. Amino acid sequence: CATSAEMGQPQHF.

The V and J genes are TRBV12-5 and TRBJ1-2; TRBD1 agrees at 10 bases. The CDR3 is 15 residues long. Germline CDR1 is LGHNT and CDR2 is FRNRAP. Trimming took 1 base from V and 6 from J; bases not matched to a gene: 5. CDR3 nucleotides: TGTGCTAGTGGTTTGGGCCGAGGGACAGGGGATGGCTACACCTTC. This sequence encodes CASGLGRGTGDGYTF.

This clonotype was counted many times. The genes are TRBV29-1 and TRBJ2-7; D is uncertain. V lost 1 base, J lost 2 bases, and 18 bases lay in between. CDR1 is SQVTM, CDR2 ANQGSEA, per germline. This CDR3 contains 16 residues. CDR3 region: CSVEGLEGKVAYEQYF. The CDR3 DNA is TGCAGCGTTGAAGGGTTGGAAGGTAAAGTCGCCTACGAGCAGTACTTC.

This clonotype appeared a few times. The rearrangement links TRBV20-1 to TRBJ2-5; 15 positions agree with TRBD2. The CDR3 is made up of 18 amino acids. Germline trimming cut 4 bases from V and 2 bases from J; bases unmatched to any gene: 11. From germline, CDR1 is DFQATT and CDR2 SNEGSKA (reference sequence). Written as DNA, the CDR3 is TGCAGTGCTAATGAAAGGACTAGCGGGAGGGCCGAACAAGAGACCCAGTACTTC. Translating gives CSANERTSGRAEQETQYF.

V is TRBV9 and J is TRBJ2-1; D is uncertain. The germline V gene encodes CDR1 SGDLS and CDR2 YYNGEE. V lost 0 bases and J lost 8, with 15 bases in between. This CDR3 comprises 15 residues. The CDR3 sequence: CASSVVGQFTDEQFF. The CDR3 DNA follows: TGTGCCAGCAGCGTAGTTGGTCAATTCACCGATGAGCAGTTCTTC.

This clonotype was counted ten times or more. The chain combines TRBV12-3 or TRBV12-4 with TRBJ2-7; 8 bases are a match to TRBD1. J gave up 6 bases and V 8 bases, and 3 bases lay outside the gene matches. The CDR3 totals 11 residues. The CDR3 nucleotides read TGTGCCAGCGGGGGACAGGTCGAGCAGTACTTC. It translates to CASGGQVEQYF.

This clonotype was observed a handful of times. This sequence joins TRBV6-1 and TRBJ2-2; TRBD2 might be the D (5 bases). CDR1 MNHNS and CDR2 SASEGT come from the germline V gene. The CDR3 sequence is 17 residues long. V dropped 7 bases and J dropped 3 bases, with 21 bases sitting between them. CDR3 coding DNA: TGTGCCAGCACCCCGACATTTCGGAGGATAGACACCGGGGAGCTGTTTTTT. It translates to CASTPTFRRIDTGELFF.

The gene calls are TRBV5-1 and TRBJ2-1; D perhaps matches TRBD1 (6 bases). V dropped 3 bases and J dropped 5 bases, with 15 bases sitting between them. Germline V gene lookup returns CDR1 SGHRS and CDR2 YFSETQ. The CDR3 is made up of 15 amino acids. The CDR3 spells CASSYYGQPNNEQFF. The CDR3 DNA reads TGCGCCAGCAGCTACTACGGACAGCCGAACAATGAGCAGTTCTTC.

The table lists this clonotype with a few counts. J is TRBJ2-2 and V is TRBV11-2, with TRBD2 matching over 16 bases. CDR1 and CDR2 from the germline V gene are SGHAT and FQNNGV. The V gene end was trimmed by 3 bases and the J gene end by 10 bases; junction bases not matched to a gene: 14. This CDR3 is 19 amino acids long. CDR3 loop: CASSLPGTSGRGFEQELFF. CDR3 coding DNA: TGTGCCAGCAGCTTGCCCGGGACTAGCGGGAGGGGATTCGAGCAGGAGCTGTTTTTT.

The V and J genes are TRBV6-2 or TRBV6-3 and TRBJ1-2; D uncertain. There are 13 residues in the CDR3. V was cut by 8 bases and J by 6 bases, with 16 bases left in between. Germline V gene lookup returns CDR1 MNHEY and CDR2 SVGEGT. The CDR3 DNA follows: TGTGCCAGCGACGGACGCAGTTGGGATGGCTACACCTTC. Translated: CASDGRSWDGYTF.

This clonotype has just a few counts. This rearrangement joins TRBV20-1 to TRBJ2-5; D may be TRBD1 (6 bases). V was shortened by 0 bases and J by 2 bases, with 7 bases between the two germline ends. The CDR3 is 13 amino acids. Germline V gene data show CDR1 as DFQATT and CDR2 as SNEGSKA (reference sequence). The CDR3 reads CSAREQGQETQYF. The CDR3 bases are TGCAGTGCTAGAGAACAGGGACAAGAGACCCAGTACTTC.

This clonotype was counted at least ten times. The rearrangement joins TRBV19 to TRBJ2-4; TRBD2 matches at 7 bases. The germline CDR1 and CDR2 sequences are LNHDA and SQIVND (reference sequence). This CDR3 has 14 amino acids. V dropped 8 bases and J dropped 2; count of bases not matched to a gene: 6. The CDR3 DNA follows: TGTGCCAGTTCGGCGGGAGTGTCCAAAAACATTCAGTACTTC. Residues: CASSAGVSKNIQYF.

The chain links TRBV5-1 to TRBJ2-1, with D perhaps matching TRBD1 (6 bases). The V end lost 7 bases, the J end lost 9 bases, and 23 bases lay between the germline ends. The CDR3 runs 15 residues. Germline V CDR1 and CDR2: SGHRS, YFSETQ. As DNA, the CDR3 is TGCGCCAGCTCCTTGAAAGGACAGCTAGGGGGTGAGCAGTTCTTC. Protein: CASSLKGQLGGEQFF.

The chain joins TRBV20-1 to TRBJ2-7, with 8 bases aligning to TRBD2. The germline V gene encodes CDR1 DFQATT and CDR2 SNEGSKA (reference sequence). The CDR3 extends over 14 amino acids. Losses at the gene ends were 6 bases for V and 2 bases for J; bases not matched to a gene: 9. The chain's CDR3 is CSARTLAGPYEQYF. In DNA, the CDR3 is TGCAGTGCCAGAACCTTAGCGGGGCCCTACGAGCAGTACTTC.

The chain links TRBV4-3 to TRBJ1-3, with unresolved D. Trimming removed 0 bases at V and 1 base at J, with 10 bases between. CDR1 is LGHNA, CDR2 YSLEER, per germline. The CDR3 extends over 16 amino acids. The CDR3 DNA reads TGCGCCAGCAGCCAAGACCCCCCGCCATCTGGAAACACCATATATTTT. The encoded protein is CASSQDPPPSGNTIYF.

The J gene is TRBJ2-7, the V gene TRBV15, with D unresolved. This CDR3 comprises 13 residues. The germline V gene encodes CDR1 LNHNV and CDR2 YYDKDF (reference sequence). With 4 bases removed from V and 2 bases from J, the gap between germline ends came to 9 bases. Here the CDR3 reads CATSKGNTYEQYF. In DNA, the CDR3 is TGTGCCACCAGCAAGGGCAACACCTACGAGCAGTACTTC.

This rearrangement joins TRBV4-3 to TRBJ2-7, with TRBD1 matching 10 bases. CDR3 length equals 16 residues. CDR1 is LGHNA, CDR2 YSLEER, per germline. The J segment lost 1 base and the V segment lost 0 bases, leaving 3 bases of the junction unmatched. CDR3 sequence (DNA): TGCGCCAGCAGCCAAGATAGGGACAGGGGATCCTACGAGCAGTACTTC. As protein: CASSQDRDRGSYEQYF.

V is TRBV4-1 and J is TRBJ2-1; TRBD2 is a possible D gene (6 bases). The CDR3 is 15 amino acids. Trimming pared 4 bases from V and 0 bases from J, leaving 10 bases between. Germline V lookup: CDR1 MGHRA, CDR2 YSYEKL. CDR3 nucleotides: TGCGCCAGCAGCCCCAAGACTAGCTCCTACAATGAGCAGTTCTTC. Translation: CASSPKTSSYNEQFF.